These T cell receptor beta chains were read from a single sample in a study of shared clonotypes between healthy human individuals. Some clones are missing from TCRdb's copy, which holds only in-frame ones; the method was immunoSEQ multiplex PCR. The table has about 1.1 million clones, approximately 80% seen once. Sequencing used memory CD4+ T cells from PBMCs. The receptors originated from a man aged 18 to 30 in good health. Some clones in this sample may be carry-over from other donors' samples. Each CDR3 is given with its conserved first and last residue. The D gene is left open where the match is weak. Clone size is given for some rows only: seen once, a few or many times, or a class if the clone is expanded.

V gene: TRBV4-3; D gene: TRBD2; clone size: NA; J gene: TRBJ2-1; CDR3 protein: CASSPTTSSYNEQFF; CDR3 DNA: TGCGCCAGCAGCCCTACGACTAGCTCGTACAATGAGCAGTTCTTC
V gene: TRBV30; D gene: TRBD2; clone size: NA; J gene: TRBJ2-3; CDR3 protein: CAWSVTSGSGTDTQYF; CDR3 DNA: TGTGCCTGGAGTGTAACTAGCGGGAGTGGCACAGATACGCAGTATTTT
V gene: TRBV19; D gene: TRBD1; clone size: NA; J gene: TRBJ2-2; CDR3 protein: CASSIIGTVGTGELFF; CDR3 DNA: TGTGCCAGTAGTATAATAGGGACAGTTGGAACCGGGGAGCTGTTTTTT
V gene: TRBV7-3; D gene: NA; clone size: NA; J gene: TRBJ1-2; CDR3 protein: CASSLTAGPYGYTF; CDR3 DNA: TGTGCCAGCAGCTTAACAGCGGGACCATATGGCTACACCTTC
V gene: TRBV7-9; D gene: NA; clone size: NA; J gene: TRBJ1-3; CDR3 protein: CASSTYRDNWRNTIYF; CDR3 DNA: TGTGCCAGCAGCACCTACAGGGATAACTGGAGAAACACCATATATTTT
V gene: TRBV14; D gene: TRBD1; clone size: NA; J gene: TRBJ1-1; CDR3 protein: CASSQVGGTGAKAFF; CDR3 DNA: TGTGCCAGCAGCCAAGTAGGGGGGACAGGCGCTAAAGCTTTCTTT
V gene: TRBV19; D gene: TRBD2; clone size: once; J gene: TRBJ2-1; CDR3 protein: CASSTTSGRADEQFF; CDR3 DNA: TGTGCCAGTAGTACCACTAGCGGGAGGGCGGATGAGCAGTTCTTC
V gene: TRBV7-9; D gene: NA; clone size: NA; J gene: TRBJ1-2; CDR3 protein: CASSVGTRRDGYTF; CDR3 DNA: TGTGCCAGCAGCGTGGGGACCCGGAGGGATGGCTACACCTTC
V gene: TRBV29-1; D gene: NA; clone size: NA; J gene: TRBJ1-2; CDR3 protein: CSVVGRGYTF; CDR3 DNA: TGCAGCGTTGTAGGGCGTGGCTACACCTTC
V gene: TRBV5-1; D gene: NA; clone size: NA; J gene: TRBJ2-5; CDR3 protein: CASSPDGFQETQYF; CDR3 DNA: TGCGCCAGCAGCCCGGACGGTTTCCAAGAGACCCAGTACTTC
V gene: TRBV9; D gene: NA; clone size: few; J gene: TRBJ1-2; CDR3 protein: CASSVVGAAYGYTF; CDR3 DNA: TGTGCCAGCAGCGTGGTGGGGGCTGCCTATGGCTACACCTTC
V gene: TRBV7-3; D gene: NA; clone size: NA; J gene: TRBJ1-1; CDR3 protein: CASSPAGAIRGTEAFF; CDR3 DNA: TGTGCCAGCAGCCCTGCTGGTGCCATACGAGGCACTGAAGCTTTCTTT
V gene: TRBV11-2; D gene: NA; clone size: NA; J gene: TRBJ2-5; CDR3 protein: CASSLDNMYQETQYF; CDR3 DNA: TGTGCCAGCAGCTTAGATAACATGTACCAAGAGACCCAGTACTTC
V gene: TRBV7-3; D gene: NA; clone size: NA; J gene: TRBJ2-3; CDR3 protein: CASSGRDSTDTQYF; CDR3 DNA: TGTGCCAGCAGCGGACGGGATAGCACAGATACGCAGTATTTT
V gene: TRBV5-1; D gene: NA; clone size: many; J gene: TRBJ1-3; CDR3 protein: CASSLGSAGNTIYF; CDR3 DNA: TGCGCCAGCAGCTTGGGCAGTGCCGGAAACACCATATATTTT
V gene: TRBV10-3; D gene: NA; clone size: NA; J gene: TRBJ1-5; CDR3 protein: CAISESGVGTGKLPQHF; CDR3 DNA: TGTGCCATCAGTGAGTCAGGGGTGGGAACGGGTAAATTGCCCCAGCATTTT
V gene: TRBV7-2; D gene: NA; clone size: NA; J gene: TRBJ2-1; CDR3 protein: CASSLGVSYNEQFF; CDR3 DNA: TGTGCCAGCAGCTTAGGGGTCTCCTACAATGAGCAGTTCTTC
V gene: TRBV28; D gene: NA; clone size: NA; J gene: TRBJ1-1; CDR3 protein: CASSLYRDRAFF; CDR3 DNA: TGTGCCAGCAGTCTATACAGGGACCGAGCTTTCTTT
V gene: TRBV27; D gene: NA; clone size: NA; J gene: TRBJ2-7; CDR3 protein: CASSLASRGLYEQYF; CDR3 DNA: TGTGCCAGCAGTTTAGCTAGCCGGGGGCTCTACGAGCAGTACTTC
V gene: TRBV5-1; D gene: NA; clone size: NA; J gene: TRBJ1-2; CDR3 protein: CASRPGVAHGYTF; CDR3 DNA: TGCGCCAGCAGGCCCGGGGTCGCGCACGGCTACACCTTC
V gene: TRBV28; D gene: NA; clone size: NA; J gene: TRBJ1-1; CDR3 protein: CASSSFQGTTEAFF; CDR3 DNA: TGTGCCAGCAGCTCGTTCCAGGGAACCACTGAAGCTTTCTTT
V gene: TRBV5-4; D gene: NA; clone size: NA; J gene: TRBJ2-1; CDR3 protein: CASSPGTTYNEQFF; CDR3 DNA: TGTGCCAGCAGCCCCGGGACGACCTACAATGAGCAGTTCTTC
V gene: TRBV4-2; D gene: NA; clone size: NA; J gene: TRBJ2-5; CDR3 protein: CASSQDWRTPYQETQYF; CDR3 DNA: TGTGCCAGCAGCCAAGATTGGCGGACACCGTACCAAGAGACCCAGTACTTC
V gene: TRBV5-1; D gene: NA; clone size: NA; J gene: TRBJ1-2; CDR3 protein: CASRTDQNYGYTF; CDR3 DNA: TGCGCCAGCAGGACAGATCAGAACTATGGCTACACCTTC
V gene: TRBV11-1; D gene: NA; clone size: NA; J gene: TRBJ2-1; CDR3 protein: CASSLGSGYGQFF; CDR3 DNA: TGTGCCAGCAGCCTTGGGTCTGGCTATGGGCAGTTCTTC
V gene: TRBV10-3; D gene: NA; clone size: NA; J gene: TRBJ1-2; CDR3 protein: CAISGGVGYTF; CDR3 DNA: TGTGCCATCAGTGGGGGCGTCGGCTACACCTTC
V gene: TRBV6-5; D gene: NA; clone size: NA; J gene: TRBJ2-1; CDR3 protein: CASTSGDEQFF; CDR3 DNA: TGTGCCAGCACCTCCGGGGATGAGCAGTTCTTC
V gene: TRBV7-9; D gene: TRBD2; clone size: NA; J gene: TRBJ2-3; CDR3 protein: CASSGLGGRATDTQYF; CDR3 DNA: TGTGCCAGCAGCGGACTCGGCGGGAGGGCAACAGATACGCAGTATTTT
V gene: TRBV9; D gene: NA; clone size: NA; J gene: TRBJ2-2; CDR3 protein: CASSVVSMGNTGELFF; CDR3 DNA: TGTGCCAGCAGCGTAGTCTCGATGGGGAACACCGGGGAGCTGTTTTTT
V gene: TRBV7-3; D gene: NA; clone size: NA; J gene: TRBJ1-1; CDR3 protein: CASSLTRGFGTEAFF; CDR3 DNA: TGTGCCAGCAGCTTAACCCGGGGCTTCGGGACTGAAGCTTTCTTT
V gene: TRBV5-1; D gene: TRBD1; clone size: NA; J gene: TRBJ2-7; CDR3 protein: CASRKPGQGAYEQYF; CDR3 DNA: TGCGCCAGCAGAAAACCGGGACAGGGGGCTTACGAGCAGTACTTC
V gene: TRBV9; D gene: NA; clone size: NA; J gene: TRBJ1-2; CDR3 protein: CASSGATSYGYTF; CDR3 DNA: TGTGCCAGCAGCGGGGCCACAAGCTATGGCTACACCTTC
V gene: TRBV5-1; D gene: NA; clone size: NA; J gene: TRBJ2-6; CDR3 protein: CASSLQPGANVLTF; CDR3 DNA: TGCGCCAGCAGCTTGCAGCCTGGGGCCAACGTCCTGACTTTC
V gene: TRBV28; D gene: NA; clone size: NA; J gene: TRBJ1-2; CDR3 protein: CASSLGRRANYGYTF; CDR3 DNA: TGTGCCAGCAGTTTAGGTAGGCGGGCTAACTATGGCTACACCTTC
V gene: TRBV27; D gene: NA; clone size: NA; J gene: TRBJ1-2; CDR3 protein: CASVRAPRLVGPGYGYTF; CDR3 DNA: TGTGCCAGCGTACGAGCCCCTAGATTGGTCGGGCCAGGATATGGCTACACCTTC
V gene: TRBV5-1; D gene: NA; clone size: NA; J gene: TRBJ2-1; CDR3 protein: CASRRTGGTYNEQFF; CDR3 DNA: TGCGCCAGCAGAAGAACTGGCGGCACCTACAATGAGCAGTTCTTC
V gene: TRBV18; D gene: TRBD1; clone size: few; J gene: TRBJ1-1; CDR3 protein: CASSPPESRGLEAFF; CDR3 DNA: TGTGCCAGCTCACCTCCTGAAAGTAGGGGGCTCGAAGCTTTCTTT